These 10 T cell receptor beta chains originate from one sample sequenced in a study of beta chain features in type 1 diabetes. Expressed TCRB transcripts were sequenced after all isolated RNA was converted to cDNA. Libraries were prepared by immunoSEQ multiplex PCR; TCRdb keeps only in-frame clonotypes and omits some of them. The sample yields about 650,000 clones, about an eighth seen once. Notes on the study in general: Shortening of TCRB CDR3s, moderate but significant, appeared in all four CD4+ subsets of Type 1 diabetes patients.

The antigens these receptors bind are not known. Material: naive CD4+ T cells from blood. All receptors come from a young man with type 1 diabetes.

In its sample, this clone was seen a few times. V and J are TRBV30 and TRBJ1-2; D might be TRBD1 (6 bases). The CDR3 contains 15 residues. The germline V gene encodes CDR1 GTSNPN and CDR2 SVGIG (reference sequence). Trimming removed 2 bases from V and 4 bases from J, with 17 bases in between. CDR3 region: CAWSLVGGAGYGYTF. Written as DNA, the CDR3 is TGTGCCTGGAGTCTTGTGGGGGGGGCTGGCTATGGCTACACCTTC.

V gene TRBV4-3 combines with J gene TRBJ2-3, with D possibly TRBD1 on 5 matching bases. V was pared by 0 bases and J by 2 bases, with 9 bases between. There are 15 residues in the CDR3. CDR1 and CDR2 from the germline V gene are LGHNA and YSLEER. Here the CDR3 DNA reads TGCGCCAGCAGCCAAGAAGCAGGGATCACAGATACGCAGTATTTT. Translation gives CASSQEAGITDTQYF.

The chain has TRBV18 and TRBJ2-3; no clear D. Trimming cost V 6 bases and J 1 base, with 8 bases left between them. CDR1 and CDR2 from the germline V gene are KGHSH and LQKENI. The CDR3 covers 13 residues. CDR3: CASSQLRTDTQYF. The CDR3 DNA follows: TGTGCCAGCTCGCAGTTACGCACAGATACGCAGTATTTT.

The chain joins TRBV11-3 to TRBJ2-3; D might be TRBD2 (5 bases). Germline lookup yields CDR1 SGHNT and CDR2 YENEEA. The CDR3 is made up of 13 amino acids. V shed 1 base and J shed 8 bases, with 10 bases lying between them. CDR3 in amino acids: CASSLVGAGTQYF. CDR3 nucleotide sequence: TGTGCCAGCAGCTTAGTTGGCGCGGGTACGCAGTATTTT.

A few counts support this clone. The identical CDR3 is also encoded by other nucleotide sequences in the sample. The rearrangement links TRBV10-3 to TRBJ1-5; 7 bases match TRBD1. Germline-derived CDR1 and CDR2 are ENHRY and SYGVKD. The length of the CDR3 is 15 residues. Trimming cost V 4 bases and J 4 bases; bases outside gene matches: 7. DNA of the CDR3: TGTGCCATCAGTGCCGGGCAGGGGGGAAATCAGCCCCAGCATTTT. This gives the protein CAISAGQGGNQPQHF.

The chain has TRBV7-2 and TRBJ1-2; no reliable D call. In germline, CDR1 is SGHTA, CDR2 FQGNSA. This CDR3 comprises 13 residues. V shed 3 bases and J shed 8 bases, with 13 bases lying between them. In DNA, the CDR3 is TGTGCCAGCAGCTTTGGCACCGACTGGGGCTACACCTTC. Translating it yields CASSFGTDWGYTF. The complete variable domain, with remaining parts taken from reference TRBV7-2 and TRBJ1-2, reads GAGVSQSPSNKVTEKGKDVELRCDPISGHTALYWYRQSLGQGLEFLIYFQGNSAPDKSGLPSDRFSAERTGGSVSTLTIQRTQQEDSAVYLCASSFGTDWGYTFGSGTRLTVV.

This clone appeared a few times. The chain employs TRBV5-1 and TRBJ2-3; D is ambiguous. The CDR3 totals 13 residues. Germline loops: CDR1 SGHRS, CDR2 YFSETQ. V shed 2 bases and J shed 0 bases, with 4 bases lying between them. The CDR3 spells CASSFLSTDTQYF. The CDR3 DNA follows: TGCGCCAGCAGCTTCCTCAGCACAGATACGCAGTATTTT.

V usage is TRBV6-5 and J usage is TRBJ2-4; D gene unclear. Germline V gene sequence: CDR1 MNHEY, CDR2 SVGAGI. The CDR3 totals 13 residues. V lost 6 bases and J lost 0, with 6 bases in between. CDR3 nucleotides: TGTGCCAGCAGCGGTTTAGCCAAAAACATTCAGTACTTC. It specifies CASSGLAKNIQYF.

This clone was detected only a few times. This chain joins TRBV4-3 and TRBJ1-4; tentatively, D is TRBD1 (6 bases). The CDR3 is 15 amino acids. V gave up 0 bases and J gave up 10 bases, with 15 bases separating them. Germline V gives CDR1 LGHNA, CDR2 YSLEER. The CDR3 nucleotides are TGCGCCAGCAGCCAAGATCTGACAGGAAAGCGAAAACTGTTTTTT. It is translated as CASSQDLTGKRKLFF.

The genes are TRBV10-3 and TRBJ2-2; 9 bases map to TRBD1. CDR1 and CDR2 (germline): ENHRY, SYGVKD. The CDR3 length is 15 residues. Trimming cost V 2 bases and J 6 bases; bases outside gene matches: 4. The CDR3 DNA follows: TGTGCCATCAGTGAGCCTACAGGGGGCCCCGGGGAGCTGTTTTTT. The encoded protein is CAISEPTGGPGELFF.